This T cell receptor (beta chain) is drawn from a study of identical twins. Findings of the study overall: Donors were not followed over many years; analysis was cross-sectional. Memory repertoires lacked the insertion deficit that abundant cord blood beta clonotypes showed.

Each CDR3 protein gets one entry after TCRdb re-called the 5' RACE reads with MiXCR. The table records 420,000 or so distinct CDR3 sequences, roughly 18% of them present only once. The V end lost 4 bases, the J end lost 7 bases, and 18 bases lay between the germline ends. Germline CDR1 reads SGHRS; CDR2 reads YFSETQ. The CDR3 runs to 16 residues. This clonotype was counted only a few times. Its antigen is unidentified. Healthy Caucasians made up all donors. The sequence derives from a man aged 50-60 years in good health. The V call is TRBV5-1, the J call TRBJ1-6; the D gene is possibly TRBD1 (5 bases). The source material was naive T cells sorted from blood. In nucleotides, the CDR3 is TGCGCCAGCAGCCCGGGATCAGGGACCCCGAATTCACCCCTCCACTTT. Translating gives CASSPGSGTPNSPLHF.